These T cell receptor beta chains were read from a single sample in a study of T-cell memory formation after mild COVID-19. TCRdb called the 5' RACE reads again in MiXCR, with one record for every CDR3 protein. The sample yields fewer than 350,000 distinct CDR3 sequences, about 15% seen once. The sequencing input was PBMCs or a T cell subset sorted from them (not recorded which). The receptors stem from a young man who had mild COVID-19 (a few samples of this study predate the infection). Cell type and time point are not known. The CDR3 runs from the conserved cysteine through the conserved F or W. Each record gives: CDR3 protein, J gene, V gene, clone size. Expanded clones are given a class, and other clones once, few, many or no size at all.

CSPGKRNTQYF	TRBJ2-3	TRBV20-1	many
CASSQVQTGDSTEAFF	TRBJ1-1	TRBV4-2	-
CASSQDLATSGLTGELFF	TRBJ2-2	TRBV4-3	few
CASSSPVGGGPVSTDTQYF	TRBJ2-3	TRBV7-2	many
CASSPGDGYTF	TRBJ1-2	TRBV18	many
CASGKLTGNQPQHF	TRBJ1-5	TRBV6-5	-
CASSQHLSRLSTDTQYF	TRBJ2-3	TRBV4-3	-
CAISERLGGNEQFF	TRBJ2-1	TRBV10-3	few
CASSLTAVTDTQYF	TRBJ2-3	TRBV7-2	few
CASSHGDRRTDTQYF	TRBJ2-3	TRBV7-2	few
CASSPSGFTEAFF	TRBJ1-1	TRBV4-1	few
CATSGAGNLYGYTF	TRBJ1-2	TRBV24-1	-
CSTTGASGSQETQYF	TRBJ2-5	TRBV20-1	many
CASSRGQASGGYTF	TRBJ1-2	TRBV28	few
CASSSPRDGDTQYF	TRBJ2-3	TRBV5-1	-
CASSPPQGPARLTQYF	TRBJ2-3	TRBV27	-
CASSLLDNTNVLTF	TRBJ2-6	TRBV3-1	-
CASSPYGGLTYGYTF	TRBJ1-2	TRBV7-2	many
CASSPPGEGAMETQYF	TRBJ2-5	TRBV7-9	-
CATSRGLELVTDTQYF	TRBJ2-3	TRBV15	few
CASSLRGSGGASSYNEQFF	TRBJ2-1	TRBV7-3	few
CASSSRGGAGSPLHF	TRBJ1-6	TRBV7-2	few
CASSGGPGLSGSYNEQFF	TRBJ2-1	TRBV6-2/TRBV6-3	-
CATSRAPGRNEQFF	TRBJ2-1	TRBV15	many
CASSPRVGANVLTF	TRBJ2-6	TRBV7-9	few
CSARDSVTGDTGELFF	TRBJ2-2	TRBV20-1	-
CASSTNHRGGAEAFF	TRBJ1-1	TRBV6-5	-
CATSRAGGSGNEQFF	TRBJ2-1	TRBV15	few
CATSREPGYSYNEQFF	TRBJ2-1	TRBV15	-
CSATGGGSPYGYTF	TRBJ1-2	TRBV20-1	many
CASSLAAYVKETQYF	TRBJ2-5	TRBV5-1	few
CASSYRWEGEQYF	TRBJ2-7	TRBV6-5	-
CASSVRGTGEEKLFF	TRBJ1-4	TRBV7-2	-
CAISGVYGGEETQYF	TRBJ2-5	TRBV10-3	few
CASSPLGYNTDTQYF	TRBJ2-3	TRBV11-2	-
CAIRPSGSTGELFF	TRBJ2-2	TRBV10-3	few
CASSLQAKNPQYF	TRBJ2-5	TRBV12-3/TRBV12-4	-
CASPGAAPGPNTEAFF	TRBJ1-1	TRBV7-9	-
CASSQDKGAAEQFF	TRBJ2-1	TRBV4-3	-
CASSPTGTGNTGELFF	TRBJ2-2	TRBV27	few
CSVEEGGDTQYF	TRBJ2-3	TRBV29-1	many
CASSPGLADRTDTQYF	TRBJ2-3	TRBV4-3	many
CASRGPDSSGANVLTF	TRBJ2-6	TRBV6-6	few
CASSYSDQYYGYTF	TRBJ1-2	TRBV6-5	few
CAISQGLAGLVETQYF	TRBJ2-5	TRBV10-3	many
CAWSAGVGTDTQYF	TRBJ2-3	TRBV30	few
CASSLGLGTQYF	TRBJ2-3	TRBV7-3	-
CASSNRRDQPQHF	TRBJ1-5	TRBV7-2	many
CSVEDSRETNTGELFF	TRBJ2-2	TRBV29-1	few
CASGLAEQSTDTQYF	TRBJ2-3	TRBV5-4	-
CASSAVGAYGYTF	TRBJ1-2	TRBV5-1	-
CASSQDHGGPTDTQYF	TRBJ2-3	TRBV4-3	-
CASSLSDRAAAFF	TRBJ1-1	TRBV5-1	few
CASSPPLGERPYNEQFF	TRBJ2-1	TRBV12-3/TRBV12-4	once
CASSPRRQDTDTQYF	TRBJ2-3	TRBV4-2	once